This T cell receptor beta chain was profiled in a study of early T cells in non-severe SARS-CoV-2 infection (dated by TCRdb to the early 2020s). Regarding the complete study: Because TCR sequencing was done on bulk RNA from unsorted whole blood, the alpha and beta chains could not be paired. Broad study findings and their caveats: VDJdb matching was skewed toward anti-spike CD8 responses and likely underestimated virus-specific expansions, missing private and CD4 specificities.

Libraries were constructed by 5' RACE. The listed sequencing device is NextSeq 500. Unique molecular identifiers were attached to individual cDNA molecules in the TCR library protocol so that sequencing error and PCR bias could be corrected. Sequencing covered both TCR alpha and beta chains, and within each sample the abundances of alpha and beta sequences were tightly co-correlated. As for the authors' bioinformatics: Decombinator V4 was used to annotate the V gene, J gene and CDR3 of the TCR sequences. TCRs were defined as expanded if a significant change between any two time points was detected under a Poisson model with p below 0.0001. TCR abundances were normalised to the total number of TCRs sequenced per sample and expressed as counts per million. TRAV1-2 paired with TRAJ12, TRAJ20 or TRAJ33 defined MAIT TCRs, while TRAV10 paired with TRAJ18 defined iNKT TCRs. VDJdb, accessed 1 November 2021, was searched for CMV, EBV and SARS-CoV-2 annotated TCRs, excluding TCRs annotated for multiple antigens. In-frame beta chains were kept once TCRdb had trimmed the public reads at Q25 with fastp and called clones with MiXCR. Every entry covers one CDR3 protein and lists the most common genes and DNA from its rows. Here the V and J calls rest on TCRdb's processing, not on the authors' analysis. Recorded for this sample are approximately 81,000 distinct CDR3 sequences; about 6.5% of them occurred a single time. The top ten hold about 7.5% of the sample.

From a lookup of the germline V gene, CDR1 and CDR2 are MNHEY and SVGEGT. The CDR3 contains 17 residues, cysteine and phenylalanine counted. Of the read, only the CDR3 DNA is kept; its 51 bases are in frame from base 1. Relative to germline, V is missing 0 bases and J is missing 2 bases, with 5 bases of the junction outside any gene match. The study was a case-control design nested within a healthcare worker cohort in London, UK, with weekly nasopharyngeal swab PCR tests and blood sampling. Healthcare workers were enrolled in the week of the UK lockdown, from 23 to 31 March 2020, and were followed every week for up to roughly 15 weeks. Turning to this clonotype: This clone's antigen is unknown. Per-base quality was not reported, and no clone a single base away is much larger than it.

What was sequenced was whole blood. The TCR comes from an adult who was a healthcare worker with PCR-confirmed SARS-CoV-2 infection or an uninfected control (not recorded which). The chain was built from TRBV6-2 or TRBV6-3 and TRBJ2-3; TRBD2 fits 10 bases in the junction. At the DNA level, the sequence is TGTGCCAGCAGTTACTCTCTAGCGGGGGCCCACACAGATACGCAGTATTTT. It translates to CASSYSLAGAHTDTQYF.